This T cell receptor (beta chain) came from a study of blood T cell repertoires in COVID-19. On the study more broadly: The United States, Italy and Spain provided the acute and convalescent COVID-19 samples. T cells, B-cell-depleted T cells, or PBMCs provided the cDNA or gDNA that served as material.

In the authors' methods: Amplifying reference gene primers gave estimates of nucleated cell counts. Data came from immunoSEQ multiplex PCR; TCRdb stores just in-frame clones and leaves some out. The V and J calls and the clone size are those of that table, but D and trimming were determined from the DNA. The top ten hold over 5.5% of the sample, which has 95,000 to 100,000 clones, 85% to 95% seen once. The germline gives CDR1 SQVTM, CDR2 ANQGSEA. V lost 0 bases and J lost 5, with 8 bases in between. The CDR3 spans 12 residues. The rearrangement links TRBV29-1 to TRBJ2-7; D uncertain. Material for sequencing was peripheral blood. The receptor was isolated from a man aged 50-60 years with active COVID-19. In DNA, the CDR3 is TGCAGCGTTGAAGATTCCAGGAACGAGCAGTACTTC. Its protein is CSVEDSRNEQYF.